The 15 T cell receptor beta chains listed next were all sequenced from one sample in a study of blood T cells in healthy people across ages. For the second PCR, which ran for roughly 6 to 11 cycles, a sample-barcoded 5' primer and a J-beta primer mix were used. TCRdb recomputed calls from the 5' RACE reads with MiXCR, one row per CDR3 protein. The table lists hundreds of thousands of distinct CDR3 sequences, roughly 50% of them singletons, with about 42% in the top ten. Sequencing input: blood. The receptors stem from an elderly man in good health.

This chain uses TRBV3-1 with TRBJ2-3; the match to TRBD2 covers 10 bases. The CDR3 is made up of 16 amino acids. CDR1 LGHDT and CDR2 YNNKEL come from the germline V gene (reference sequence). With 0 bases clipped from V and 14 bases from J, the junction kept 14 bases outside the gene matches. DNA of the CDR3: TGTGCCAGCAGCCAAGATCCACTAGCGGGAAACAGATACGCGTATTTT. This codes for CASSQDPLAGNRYAYF.

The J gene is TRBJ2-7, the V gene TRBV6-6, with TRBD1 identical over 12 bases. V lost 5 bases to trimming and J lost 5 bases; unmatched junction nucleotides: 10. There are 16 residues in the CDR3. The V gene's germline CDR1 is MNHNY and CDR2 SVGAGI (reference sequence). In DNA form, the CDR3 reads TGTGCCAGCAGTGGCCAGCCGGGACAGGGGGCCCACGAGCAGTACTTC. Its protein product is CASSGQPGQGAHEQYF.

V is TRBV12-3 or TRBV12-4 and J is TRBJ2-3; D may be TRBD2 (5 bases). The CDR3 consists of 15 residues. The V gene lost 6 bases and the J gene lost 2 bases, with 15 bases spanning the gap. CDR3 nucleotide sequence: TGTGCCAGCAGCACGAACCGGGAATACACAGATACGCAGTATTTT. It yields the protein CASSTNREYTDTQYF.

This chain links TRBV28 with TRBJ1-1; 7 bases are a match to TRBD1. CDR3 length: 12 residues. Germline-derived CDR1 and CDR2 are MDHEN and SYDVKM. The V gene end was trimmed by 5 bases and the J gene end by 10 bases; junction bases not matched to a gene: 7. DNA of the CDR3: TGTGCCAGCAGTCTTCCCCAGGGGGGAGCTTTCTTT. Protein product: CASSLPQGGAFF.

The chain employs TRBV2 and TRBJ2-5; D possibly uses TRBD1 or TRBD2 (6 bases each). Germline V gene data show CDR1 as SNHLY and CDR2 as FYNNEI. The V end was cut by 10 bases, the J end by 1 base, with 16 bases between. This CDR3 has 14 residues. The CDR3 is CATHREVTQETQYF. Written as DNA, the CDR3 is TGTGCCACCCACAGGGAGGTCACCCAAGAGACCCAGTACTTC. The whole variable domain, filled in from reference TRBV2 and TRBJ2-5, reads EPEVTQTPSHQVTQMGQEVILRCVPISNHLYFYWYRQILGQKVEFLVSFYNNEISEKSEIFDDQFSVERPDGSNFTLKIRSTKLEDSAMYFCATHREVTQETQYFGPGTRLLVL.

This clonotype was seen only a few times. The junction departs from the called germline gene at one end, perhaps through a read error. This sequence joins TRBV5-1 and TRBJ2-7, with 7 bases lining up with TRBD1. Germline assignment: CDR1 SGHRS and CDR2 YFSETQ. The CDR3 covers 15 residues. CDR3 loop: CASSFSRDRAYEQYF. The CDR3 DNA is TGCGCCAGTAGCTTTTCCCGGGACAGAGCCTACGAGCAGTACTTC.

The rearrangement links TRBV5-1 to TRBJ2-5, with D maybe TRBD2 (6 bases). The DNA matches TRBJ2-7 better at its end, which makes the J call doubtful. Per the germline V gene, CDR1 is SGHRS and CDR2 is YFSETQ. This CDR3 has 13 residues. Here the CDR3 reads CASSRERGNEQYF. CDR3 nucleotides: TGCGCCAGCAGCAGGGAACGGGGGAACGAGCAGTACTTC.

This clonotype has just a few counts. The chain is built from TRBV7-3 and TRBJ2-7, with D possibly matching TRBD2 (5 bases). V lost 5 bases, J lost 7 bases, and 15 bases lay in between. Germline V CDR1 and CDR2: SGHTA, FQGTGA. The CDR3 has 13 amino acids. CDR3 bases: TGTGCCAGCAGCCTCCAGATCGGCGGGGAGCAGTACTTC. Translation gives CASSLQIGGEQYF.

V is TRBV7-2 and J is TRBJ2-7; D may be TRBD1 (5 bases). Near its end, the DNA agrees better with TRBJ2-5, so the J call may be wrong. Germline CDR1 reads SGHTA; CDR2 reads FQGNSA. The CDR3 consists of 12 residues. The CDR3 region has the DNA TGTGCCAGCAGGGACAACCAAGAGACCCAGTACTTC. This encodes CASRDNQETQYF.

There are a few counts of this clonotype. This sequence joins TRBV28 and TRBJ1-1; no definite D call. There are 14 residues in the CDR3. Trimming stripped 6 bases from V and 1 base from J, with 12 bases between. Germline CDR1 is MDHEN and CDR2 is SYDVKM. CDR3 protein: CASSSLSGNTEAFF. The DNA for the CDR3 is TGTGCCAGCAGCTCCCTGAGTGGGAACACTGAAGCTTTCTTT.

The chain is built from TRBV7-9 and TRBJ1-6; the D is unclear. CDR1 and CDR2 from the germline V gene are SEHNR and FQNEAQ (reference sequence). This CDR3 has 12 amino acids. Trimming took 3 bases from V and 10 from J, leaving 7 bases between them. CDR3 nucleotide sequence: TGTGCCAGCAGCTTTGATCAATCACCCCTCCACTTT. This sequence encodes CASSFDQSPLHF. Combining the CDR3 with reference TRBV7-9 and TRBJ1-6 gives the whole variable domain DTGVSQNPRHKITKRGQNVTFRCDPISEHNRLYWYRQTLGQGPEFLTYFQNEAQLEKSRLLSDRFSAERPKGSFSTLEIQRTEQGDSAMYLCASSFDQSPLHFGNGTRLTVT.

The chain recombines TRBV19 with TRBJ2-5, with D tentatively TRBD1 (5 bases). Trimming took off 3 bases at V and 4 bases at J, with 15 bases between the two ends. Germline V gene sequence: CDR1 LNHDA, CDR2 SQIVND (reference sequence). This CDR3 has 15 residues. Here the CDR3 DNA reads TGTGCCAGTAGTATCCCGGGCGCAGGGTCAGAGACCCAGTACTTC. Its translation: CASSIPGAGSETQYF.

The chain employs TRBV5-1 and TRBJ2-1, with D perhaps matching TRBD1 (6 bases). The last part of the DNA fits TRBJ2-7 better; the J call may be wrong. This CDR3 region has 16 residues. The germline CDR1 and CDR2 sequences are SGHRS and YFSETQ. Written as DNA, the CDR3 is TGCGCCAGCAGCTTGTTTCTGGACAGAGACTACAATGAGCAGTACTTC. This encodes CASSLFLDRDYNEQYF.

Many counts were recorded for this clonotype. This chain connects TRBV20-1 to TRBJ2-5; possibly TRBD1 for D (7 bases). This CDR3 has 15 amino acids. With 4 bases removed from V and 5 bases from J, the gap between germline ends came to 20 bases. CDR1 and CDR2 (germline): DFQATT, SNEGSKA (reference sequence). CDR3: CSANLQGGQVETQYF. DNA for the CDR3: TGCAGTGCTAACCTCCAGGGGGGTCAGGTCGAGACCCAGTACTTC.

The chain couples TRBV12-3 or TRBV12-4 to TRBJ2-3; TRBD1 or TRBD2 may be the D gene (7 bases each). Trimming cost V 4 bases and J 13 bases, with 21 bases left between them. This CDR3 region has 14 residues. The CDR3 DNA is TGTGCCAGCAGTTACGACGGGGGGACAGATATGGAGTATTTT. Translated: CASSYDGGTDMEYF.